This T cell receptor beta chain emerged from a study of PD-1 and CTLA-4 blockade in melanoma. The V and J ends lost 1 base and 6 bases respectively, with 3 bases between them. Per the germline V gene, CDR1 is SGHDN and CDR2 is FVKESK. CDR3 length: 11 residues. Only in-frame clones appear in the TCRdb table, and some are missing; sequencing was by immunoSEQ multiplex PCR. Of tens of thousands of clones detected, roughly 90% appear once; the ten largest clones hold roughly 6.1%. The sample in question was CD8+ T cells from peripheral blood, obtained from a patient given anti-PD-1 treatment. This receptor was identified in a human donor with melanoma. This rearrangement joins TRBV14 to TRBJ1-1; no firm D call. The CDR3, as DNA: TGTGCCAGCAGCCAAGGGGCTGAAGCTTTCTTT. Residues: CASSQGAEAFF.